One and the same sample provided the 22 T cell receptor beta chains below, sequenced in a study of T cell responses to AZD1222 COVID-19 vaccine (dated by TCRdb to the early 2020s). The label giving this sample's time point can be read as: baseline before first vaccination. The method behind the library was the immunoSEQ multiplex PCR assay. The immuneACCESS repertoire file appears here via TCRdb, limited to in-frame rearrangements. These files lack a portion of the clones; in checked studies, under half of the deficit traces to unresolved V genes, and the cause of the others is not known. Present in this sample are fewer than 130,000 clones, roughly 92% of which were seen just once. Under 10% of the sample lies in the top ten. This sample comprised peripheral blood, obtained on day 0 of AZD1222 vaccination. The receptors derive from an adult in good health.

The chain employs TRBV29-1 and TRBJ1-1, with D possibly matching TRBD1 (6 bases). This CDR3 is built from 13 residues. Germline V CDR1 and CDR2: SQVTM, ANQGSEA. V was shortened by 5 bases and J by 0 bases, with 10 bases between the two germline ends. CDR3 bases: TGCAGCGTTAACAGGGACTTGAACACTGAAGCTTTCTTT. This codes for CSVNRDLNTEAFF.

V is TRBV27 and J is TRBJ1-1; 8 nucleotides line up with TRBD1. This CDR3 has 14 amino acids. V lost 5 bases to trimming and J lost 8 bases; unmatched junction nucleotides: 10. Germline lookup yields CDR1 MNHEY and CDR2 SMNVEV (reference sequence). DNA of the CDR3: TGTGCCAGCAGTCATCAGGGGGCCGGGAGGGAAGCTTTCTTT. Translated: CASSHQGAGREAFF.

This chain links TRBV19 with TRBJ2-1; either TRBD1 or TRBD2 may fit D (6 bases each). Germline V gene sequence: CDR1 LNHDA, CDR2 SQIVND (reference sequence). The CDR3 runs to 14 residues. Trimming took 3 bases from V and 4 from J, leaving 10 bases between them. This CDR3 is CASSMGGRYNEQFF. The CDR3 DNA follows: TGTGCCAGTAGTATGGGGGGCCGATACAATGAGCAGTTCTTC.

V gene TRBV12-3 or TRBV12-4 combines with J gene TRBJ2-1; D may be TRBD1 (5 bases). The CDR3 is made up of 12 amino acids. Trimming left V 7 bases short and J 9 bases short, with 13 bases between. The DNA for the CDR3 is TGTGCCAGCACCTCGTGGGGCGGTGAGCAGTTCTTC. The encoded protein is CASTSWGGEQFF.

This sequence joins TRBV10-1 and TRBJ1-1, with D perhaps matching TRBD1 (6 bases). Trimming left V 7 bases short and J 0 bases short, with 9 bases between. The germline V gene encodes CDR1 WNHNN and CDR2 SYGVQD (reference sequence). This CDR3 comprises 13 residues. CDR3 protein: CASMGAMNTEAFF. CDR3 DNA sequence: TGCGCCAGCATGGGGGCTATGAACACTGAAGCTTTCTTT.

The chain links TRBV24-1 to TRBJ2-3; D may be TRBD1 (6 bases). The germline V and J ends were trimmed by 5 bases and 2 bases, with 10 bases remaining between them. This CDR3 comprises 14 residues. The germline V gene encodes CDR1 KGHDR and CDR2 SFDVKD. The CDR3 region has the DNA TGTGCCACCAGTGTCCGGACAGTCACAGATACGCAGTATTTT. Protein product: CATSVRTVTDTQYF.

The J gene is TRBJ1-1, the V gene TRBV4-1; 7 bases align to TRBD1. The CDR3 is 15 residues long. The germline V gene has CDR1 MGHRA and CDR2 YSYEKL. V lost 2 bases to trimming and J lost 2 bases; unmatched junction nucleotides: 5. In DNA form, the CDR3 reads TGCGCCAGCAGCCAACCAGGGACAGCTAACACTGAAGCTTTCTTT. Translated, it gives CASSQPGTANTEAFF.

This chain uses TRBV24-1 with TRBJ2-1, with D possibly matching TRBD2 (5 bases). This CDR3 spans 13 amino acids. V was cut by 12 bases and J by 7 bases, with 18 bases left in between. The germline CDR1 and CDR2 sequences are KGHDR and SFDVKD. As DNA, the CDR3 is TGTGCCGTTGAACCGGGTTCGGGGAATGAGCAGTTCTTC. Translating gives CAVEPGSGNEQFF.

The rearrangement uses TRBV5-8 and TRBJ1-5, with no clear D. CDR1 and CDR2 (germline): SGHTS, YDEGEE. This CDR3 is built from 14 residues. V was trimmed by 1 base and J by 7 bases, leaving 12 bases between them. CDR3 sequence: CASSLLRETQPQHF. The DNA for the CDR3 is TGTGCCAGCAGCTTGCTTAGGGAAACCCAGCCCCAGCATTTT.

This clone occurred a few times. The DNA of the CDR3 is TGCGCCAGCTTTGAATGGGGGGTTGGCTACACCTTC. It is translated as CASFEWGVGYTF. The chain joins TRBV5-1 to TRBJ1-2; tentatively, D is TRBD1 (5 bases). Germline assignment: CDR1 SGHRS and CDR2 YFSETQ. The CDR3 totals 12 residues. V was cut by 7 bases and J by 7 bases, with 14 bases left in between. The full variable domain, completed using reference TRBV5-1 and TRBJ1-2, is KAGVTQTPRYLIKTRGQQVTLSCSPISGHRSVSWYQQTPGQGLQFLFEYFSETQRNKGNFPGRFSGRQFSNSRSEMNVSTLELGDSALYLCASFEWGVGYTFGSGTRLTVV.

The V and J genes are TRBV7-6 and TRBJ1-2; 12 bases line up with TRBD1. Per germline, CDR1 SGHVS and CDR2 FNYEAQ. J was trimmed by 7 bases and V by 1 base; bases with no gene match: 4. The CDR3 extends over 15 amino acids. CDR3 amino acids: CASSLEGQGARGYTF. CDR3 nucleotide sequence: TGTGCCAGCAGCTTAGAGGGACAGGGGGCGCGTGGCTACACCTTC. Based on the CDR3 plus reference TRBV7-6 and TRBJ1-2, the full variable domain is GAGVSQSPRYKVTKRGQDVALRCDPISGHVSLYWYRQALGQGPEFLTYFNYEAQQDKSGLPNDRFSAERPEGSISTLTIQRTEQRDSAMYRCASSLEGQGARGYTFGSGTRLTVV.

This clone occurred once. The chain uses TRBV19 and TRBJ2-3; 7 nucleotides agree with TRBD1. V was clipped by 10 bases and J by 3 bases; unmatched bases: 10. The V gene's germline CDR1 is LNHDA and CDR2 SQIVND (reference sequence). This CDR3 is 14 amino acids long. CDR3 sequence reads: CATRRQGETDTQYF. In DNA, the CDR3 is TGTGCCACCCGCAGGCAGGGGGAGACAGATACGCAGTATTTT.

This chain joins TRBV9 and TRBJ1-3; perhaps TRBD1 as D (6 bases). Trimming shortened V by 7 bases and J by 4 bases, and 15 bases separated the two germline ends. The length of the CDR3 is 14 residues. Looked up from germline, CDR1 is SGDLS and CDR2 is YYNGEE. The CDR3 coding sequence is TGTGCCAGCCGAACGGGGGCGGACGGAAACACCATATATTTT. Translating gives CASRTGADGNTIYF.

The chain uses TRBV4-1 and TRBJ2-7; D ambiguous. V was trimmed by 1 base and J by 7 bases, leaving 17 bases between them. Per germline, CDR1 MGHRA and CDR2 YSYEKL. There are 15 residues in the CDR3. The CDR3 here is CASSQVRAPSVEQYF. CDR3 coding DNA: TGCGCCAGCAGCCAAGTCCGGGCCCCAAGCGTAGAGCAGTACTTC.

The CDR3 DNA follows: TGTGCCAGCAGTGAACAGCCTTACTCTGGAAACACCATATATTTT. Translated: CASSEQPYSGNTIYF. This chain links TRBV25-1 with TRBJ1-3, with D uncertain. V was clipped by 2 bases and J by 0 bases, with 8 bases between them. This CDR3 region has 15 residues. CDR1 is MGHDK and CDR2 is SYGVNS in the germline V gene.

The chain combines TRBV27 with TRBJ2-7, with TRBD1 matching 11 bases. The CDR3 sequence is 16 residues long. Germline V gives CDR1 MNHEY, CDR2 SMNVEV (reference sequence). V gave up 4 bases and J gave up 5 bases; unmatched junction bases: 10. The CDR3 reads CASSSYTGTGGNEQYF. The CDR3 DNA sequence: TGTGCCAGCAGTTCTTATACCGGGACAGGGGGTAACGAGCAGTACTTC.

V usage is TRBV29-1 and J usage is TRBJ2-7; D is ambiguous. V lost 5 bases, J lost 2 bases, and 10 bases lay in between. This CDR3 region has 12 residues. CDR1 and CDR2 (germline): SQVTM, ANQGSEA. CDR3 bases: TGCAGCGTTCTGGCTGGAACCTACGAGCAGTACTTC. Translated: CSVLAGTYEQYF.

DNA of the CDR3: TGTGCCAGCAGCCAGAGGGGGGGCCTGAGAGATACGCAGTATTTT. It codes for CASSQRGGLRDTQYF. V usage is TRBV3-1 (or the pseudogene TRBV3-2) and J usage is TRBJ2-3, with D perhaps TRBD2 (7 bases). The CDR3 spans 15 residues. The germline gives CDR1 LGHDT, CDR2 YNNKEL (reference sequence). V was trimmed by 3 bases and J by 5 bases, leaving 15 bases between them.

This clone has only one observation. The chain is built from TRBV23-1 and TRBJ1-4, with 8 positions matching TRBD1. TRBV23-1 counts as an open reading frame of uncertain function. With 3 bases clipped from V and 5 bases from J, the junction kept 8 bases outside the gene matches. The CDR3 has 16 amino acids. This CDR3 reads CASSQSDRGQNEKLFF. The CDR3 bases are TGCGCCAGCAGTCAGAGCGACAGGGGCCAAAATGAAAAACTGTTTTTT.

The chain combines TRBV5-1 with TRBJ2-7; D may be TRBD1 or TRBD2 (7 bases each). CDR3 length equals 12 residues. Trimming cost V 6 bases and J 6 bases, with 13 bases left between them. The germline V gene has CDR1 SGHRS and CDR2 YFSETQ. The CDR3 nucleotides read TGCGCCAGCAACAGGGGAGGGGGCGAGCAGTACTTC. Translated: CASNRGGGEQYF.

The V call is TRBV15, the J call TRBJ2-2, with unresolved D. With 1 base removed from V and 4 bases from J, the gap between germline ends came to 7 bases. Per the germline V gene, CDR1 is LNHNV and CDR2 is YYDKDF (reference sequence). This CDR3 is 14 amino acids long. CDR3 in DNA: TGTGCCACCAGCAGAGGATACTCCACCGGGGAGCTGTTTTTT. Residues: CATSRGYSTGELFF.

This chain uses TRBV7-2 with TRBJ2-5, with D perhaps being TRBD1 or TRBD2 (5 bases each). This CDR3 spans 13 amino acids. The germline gives CDR1 SGHTA, CDR2 FQGNSA. The ends were cut back, 3 bases at V and 4 bases at J, with 9 bases in the middle. The CDR3, as DNA: TGTGCCAGCAGCTTGGTGAGGGGAGAGACCCAGTACTTC. It is translated as CASSLVRGETQYF.